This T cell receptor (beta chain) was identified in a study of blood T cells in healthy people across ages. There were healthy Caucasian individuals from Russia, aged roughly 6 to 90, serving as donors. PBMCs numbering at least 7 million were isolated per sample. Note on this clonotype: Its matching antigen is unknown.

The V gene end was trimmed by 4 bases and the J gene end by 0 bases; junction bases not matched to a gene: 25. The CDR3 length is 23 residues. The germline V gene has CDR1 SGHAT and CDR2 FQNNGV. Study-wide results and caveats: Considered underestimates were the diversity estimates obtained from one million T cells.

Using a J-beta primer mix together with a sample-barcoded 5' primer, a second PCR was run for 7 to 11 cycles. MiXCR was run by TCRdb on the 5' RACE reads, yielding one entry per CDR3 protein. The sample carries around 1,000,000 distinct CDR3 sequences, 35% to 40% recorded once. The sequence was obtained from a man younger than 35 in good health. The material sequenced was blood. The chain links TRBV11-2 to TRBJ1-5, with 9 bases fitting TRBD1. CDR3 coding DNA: TGTGCCAGCAGCTCCATCAAGGCGTTTACCGGGACAGGGCGGAACTATAGCAATCAGCCCCAGCATTTT. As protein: CASSSIKAFTGTGRNYSNQPQHF.